This T cell receptor beta chain was identified during a study of cytomegalovirus exposure and HLA in healthy donors. A word on this clone: Its antigen is not known.

PCR employed 60 Vbeta and 13 Jbeta primers. In the study's own analysis: Around 10 million of the about 80 million unique TCR beta chains counted in a later analysis were shared. Here immunoSEQ multiplex PCR was the method, and the copy in TCRdb shows in-frame clones only, minus some. V and J calls and clone size follow that table, whereas D and trimming were derived from the DNA. The repertoire holds approximately 110,000 clones, with about 73% as singletons. Findings and caveats of the study: A later analysis found TCR association rates differed by HLA locus, highest for DRB1 and lowest for HLA-C. The study labeled 180 or so TCR beta chains cytomegalovirus-associated. An analysis done earlier found most TCR beta V segments productive about 87% or about 30% of the time.

This clonotype was sampled from a woman aged 40 to 50 in good health and CMV-seropositive. Source material: PBMCs.

Written as DNA, the CDR3 is TGTGCCAGCAGTGAGTCCGGGACAGGGTCACATCAGCCCCAGCATTTT. This encodes CASSESGTGSHQPQHF. The gene calls are TRBV25-1 and TRBJ1-5, with 9 bases that match TRBD1. CDR1 and CDR2 (germline): MGHDK, SYGVNS. The V gene end was trimmed by 3 bases and the J gene end by 5 bases; junction bases not matched to a gene: 8. The CDR3 spans 16 residues. Drawing the rest from reference TRBV25-1 and TRBJ1-5, the complete variable domain is EADIYQTPRYLVIGTGKKITLECSQTMGHDKMYWYQQDPGMELHLIHYSYGVNSTEKGDLSSESTVSRIRTEHFPLTLESARPSHTSQYLCASSESGTGSHQPQHFGDGTRLSIL.